Shown below are 9 T cell receptor beta chains from a single sample sequenced in a study of read filtering for tumor transcriptome and immune sequencing (dated by TCRdb to about 2020). Sequenced using an Illumina HiSeq 4000. The Immunoverse kit was used to build TCR libraries from about 430 ng RNA, with molecular barcoded adaptors covering alpha/delta and beta/gamma chains. In TCRdb, the public reads were trimmed at Q25 with fastp and aligned with MiXCR, with productive beta chains retained. Merged by CDR3 protein, the rows form single entries marked with the most common genes and DNA. The sample table holds about 60,000 distinct CDR3 sequences, of which about 14% were seen once. The top ten clones comprise 40% to 55% of the sample. Sequencing input: a population of CD138-negative cells sorted from bone marrow. According to the study, the label for this sample's cell subset or site signals: bone marrow mononuclear cells depleted of CD138+ plasma/myeloma cells by negative magnetic selection. These TCRs come from a donor at least 40 years old with multiple myeloma.

This clonotype occurred many times. The chain links TRBV29-1 to TRBJ2-1; D possibly matches TRBD1 or TRBD2 (6 bases each). The germline V gene encodes CDR1 SQVTM and CDR2 ANQGSEA. Trimming left V 3 bases short and J 10 bases short, with 13 bases between. The length of the CDR3 is 12 residues. The CDR3 DNA reads TGCAGCGTTGATTTGGGGGGCTGGGAGCAGTTCTTC. Translated: CSVDLGGWEQFF.

This clonotype was seen repeatedly, ten times or more. The chain employs TRBV4-3 and TRBJ2-2; tentative D call: TRBD2 (6 bases). CDR3 length: 14 residues. V lost 0 bases and J lost 9, with 11 bases in between. Per the germline V gene, CDR1 is LGHNA and CDR2 is YSLEER. This CDR3 is CASSQDRGVWELFF. The CDR3 DNA reads as TGCGCCAGCAGCCAAGATCGCGGGGTCTGGGAGCTGTTTTTT.

The sample holds many counts of this clonotype. The rearrangement links TRBV19 to TRBJ2-7; no definite D call. Trimming cost V 5 bases and J 1 base, with 12 bases left between them. Germline CDR1 LNHDA, CDR2 SQIVND (reference sequence). The CDR3 is made up of 14 amino acids. The CDR3 nucleotides read TGTGCCAGTAGTCTCCCGTCAAGATCCTACGAGCAGTACTTC. Translating gives CASSLPSRSYEQYF.

Many counts were recorded for this clonotype. The CDR3 DNA follows: TGTGCCAGCAGCCCATCAGGGGATACTAACTATGGCTACACCTTC. Translation gives CASSPSGDTNYGYTF. The chain couples TRBV9 to TRBJ1-2, with D perhaps matching TRBD1 (6 bases). Germline loops: CDR1 SGDLS, CDR2 YYNGEE. The CDR3 runs to 15 residues. V lost 4 bases and J lost 0, with 13 bases in between.

At least ten counts were recorded for this clonotype. This rearrangement joins TRBV29-1 to TRBJ2-6; no definite D call. V was clipped by 6 bases and J by 1 base, with 7 bases between them. Germline values: CDR1 SQVTM, CDR2 ANQGSEA. This CDR3 has 13 residues. CDR3 loop: CSVRVSGANVLTF. The DNA of the CDR3 is TGCAGCGTAAGGGTGTCTGGGGCCAACGTCCTGACTTTC.

This clonotype was seen ten or more times. This chain's CDR3 is CASSLTPGQGYNSPLHF. The CDR3 coding sequence is TGTGCCAGCAGCCTCACGCCGGGACAGGGCTATAATTCACCCCTCCACTTT. This sequence joins TRBV7-9 and TRBJ1-6; TRBD1 agrees at 9 bases. CDR1 and CDR2 (germline): SEHNR, FQNEAQ (reference sequence). The ends lost 5 bases at V and 3 bases at J; junction bases unmatched: 8. The CDR3 is 17 amino acids.

To note about this clonotype: One end of the junction is discordant with germline, which a read error may explain. This rearrangement joins TRBV20-1 to TRBJ2-7; 11 positions agree with TRBD2. This CDR3 spans 18 amino acids. Germline values: CDR1 DFQATT, CDR2 SNEGSKA (reference sequence). CDR3 DNA sequence: TGCAGTGCTAGAGGTAGCGGGAGGGCGAAGAGGAGCTCCCACGACCAGTACTTC. Translated, it gives CSARGSGRAKRSSHDQYF.

As concerns this clonotype: Possible read error: a much larger clone is one base away. The chain couples TRBV5-1 to TRBJ2-5; a possible D gene is TRBD2 (6 bases). The CDR3 has 13 amino acids. Germline CDR1 and CDR2: SGHRS and YFSETQ. Here the CDR3 DNA reads TGCGCTAGCGGCTTATATGGTGGAGAGACCCAGTACTTC. Protein: CASGLYGGETQYF.

This clonotype was detected many times. V is TRBV20-1 and J is TRBJ2-2; 10 bases fit TRBD2. The V and J ends lost 0 bases and 2 bases, in that order; junction bases with no gene match: 9. The length of the CDR3 is 18 residues. Germline CDR1 reads DFQATT; CDR2 reads SNEGSKA (reference sequence). The CDR3 is CSARDLGLAGANTGELFF. The CDR3 DNA sequence: TGCAGTGCTAGAGATTTAGGGCTAGCGGGAGCTAACACCGGGGAGCTGTTTTTT.